This T cell receptor (beta chain) comes out of a study of a mutant IDH1 vaccine in newly diagnosed glioma. Background on the study: Vaccines began 4-6 weeks after radiotherapy alone, or with temozolomide cycles. Study results and caveats: In about 93% of patients, immune responses induced by the vaccine occurred.

The V gene's germline CDR1 is MNHEY and CDR2 SMNVEV (reference sequence). There are 13 residues in the CDR3. V lost 0 bases and J 6 bases, leaving 9 bases between the germline ends. Remarks on this clone: Its target is not known.

Measured with immunoSEQ multiplex PCR; TCRdb has only the in-frame clones, and not every one. The sample lists tens of thousands of clones, about 87% occurring once. This sample's time point: week 5, during vaccination. In the vaccine, a single dose held 300 ug of the mutant IDH1 20-mer peptide, along with topical imiquimod. Each tumor in the donors was a new WHO grade 3 or 4 astrocytoma, IDH1-mutant and ATRX-lost. This sequence was found in a woman between 40 and 50 years old with glioma. The sequences come from PBMCs, collected from a glioma patient whose treatment included an IDH1 peptide vaccine. This chain connects TRBV27 to TRBJ2-7, with D tentatively TRBD2 (6 bases). DNA of the CDR3: TGTGCCAGCAGTTTATCCTTGGGGGGCGAGCAGTACTTC. The encoded protein is CASSLSLGGEQYF.